This TCR beta chain originates from a study of cytomegalovirus exposure and HLA in healthy donors. 13 Jbeta primers and 60 Vbeta primers were used for the PCR. Measured with immunoSEQ multiplex PCR; TCRdb has only the in-frame clones, and not every one. The listing records 65,000 to 95,000 clones. The germline gives CDR1 SGDLS, CDR2 YYNGEE. Trimming removed 0 bases at V and 2 bases at J, with 12 bases between. The length of the CDR3 is 15 residues. It was healthy bone marrow donors who served as donors. This sequence was found in a woman aged 60-75 years in good health and CMV-seronegative. Sequenced input: PBMCs. The chain employs TRBV9 and TRBJ2-7; perhaps TRBD2 as D (6 bases). The DNA of the CDR3 is TGTGCCAGCAGCGTAGACGGGACTTATACCTACGAGCAGTACTTC. It codes for CASSVDGTYTYEQYF.